What follows are 11 T cell receptor beta chains derived from one specimen sequenced in a study of T cells after posttransplantation cyclophosphamide. Busulfan-fludarabine conditioning, marrow transplant, and cyclophosphamide on days +3 and +4 were administered. Method: immunoSEQ multiplex PCR; TCRdb's copy keeps in-frame clones and lacks some. The data hold under 20,000 clones, with over 65% observed a single time. This sample comprised PBMCs, obtained after an allogeneic stem cell transplant with post-transplant cyclophosphamide. Source of these receptors: a male patient aged 30 to 39 who received an allogeneic stem cell transplant from a related donor, was CMV-positive, and had acute GVHD only. T cells may partly derive from the graft donor.

The rearrangement links TRBV6-1 to TRBJ2-2; D possibly corresponds to TRBD1 (5 bases). V was pared by 6 bases and J by 4 bases, with 12 bases between. The CDR3 is 14 residues long. Per germline, CDR1 MNHNS and CDR2 SASEGT. DNA for the CDR3: TGTGCCAGCAGGTTCGACAGAGGCACCGGGGAGCTGTTTTTT. It translates to CASRFDRGTGELFF.

The J gene is TRBJ1-4, the V gene TRBV19; 8 nucleotides line up with TRBD1. CDR3 size: 12 residues. Per germline, CDR1 LNHDA and CDR2 SQIVND (reference sequence). V dropped 8 bases and J dropped 16; count of bases not matched to a gene: 12. The DNA of the CDR3 is TGTGCCAGTGGGGGACAGGCGACTACTCAGTTTTTT. Amino acid sequence: CASGGQATTQFF.

In its sample, this clone ranks as medium-sized. The V gene is TRBV6-5, the J gene TRBJ2-7; 8 positions match TRBD2. The length of the CDR3 is 14 residues. Germline trimming cut 5 bases from V and 3 bases from J; bases unmatched to any gene: 6. Germline CDR1 and CDR2: MNHEY and SVGAGI. In DNA form, the CDR3 reads TGTGCCAGCAGTGAGGGACTAGATGGCTACGAGCAGTACTTC. This codes for CASSEGLDGYEQYF.

Regarding this clone: The same CDR3 arises from other DNA sequences in this sample as well. The chain combines TRBV7-9 with TRBJ2-7; D is uncertain. Germline CDR1 reads SEHNR; CDR2 reads FQNEAQ (reference sequence). V lost 3 bases, J lost 0 bases, and 3 bases lay in between. This CDR3 spans 12 amino acids. The CDR3 DNA sequence: TGTGCCAGCAGCTTGAGCTCCTACGAGCAGTACTTC. Its translation is CASSLSSYEQYF. Together with reference TRBV7-9 and TRBJ2-7, the CDR3 gives the full variable domain: DTGVSQNPRHKITKRGQNVTFRCDPISEHNRLYWYRQTLGQGPEFLTYFQNEAQLEKSRLLSDRFSAERPKGSFSTLEIQRTEQGDSAMYLCASSLSSYEQYFGPGTRLTVT.

This sequence joins TRBV9 and TRBJ1-2; 9 bases fit TRBD1. J gave up 5 bases and V 4 bases, and 3 bases lay outside the gene matches. Germline-derived CDR1 and CDR2 are SGDLS and YYNGEE. This CDR3 has 13 amino acids. The CDR3, as DNA: TGTGCCAGCAGCCCACAGGGGGCGTATGGCTACACCTTC. Protein: CASSPQGAYGYTF.

The chain links TRBV28 to TRBJ1-5, with a possible D match to TRBD1 (6 bases). The CDR3 is 13 amino acids. CDR1 MDHEN and CDR2 SYDVKM come from the germline V gene. The V end lost 6 bases, the J end lost 2 bases, and 8 bases lay between the germline ends. CDR3 residues: CASRDRRNQPQHF. DNA for the CDR3: TGTGCCAGCAGAGACAGGCGCAATCAGCCCCAGCATTTT.

This sequence joins TRBV14 and TRBJ1-6; 7 bases agree with TRBD1. Looked up from germline, CDR1 is SGHDN and CDR2 is FVKESK. Losses at the gene ends were 0 bases for V and 10 bases for J; bases not matched to a gene: 3. The CDR3 totals 14 residues. CDR3 protein: CASSQDHRGSPLHF. In DNA form, the CDR3 reads TGTGCCAGCAGCCAAGATCACAGGGGATCACCCCTCCACTTT.

This clone was seen a handful of times. V usage is TRBV15 and J usage is TRBJ1-2; D gene uncertain. The V gene lost 3 bases and the J gene lost 4 bases, with 15 bases spanning the gap. This CDR3 has 15 amino acids. Germline V gives CDR1 LNHNV, CDR2 YYDKDF (reference sequence). The CDR3 sequence is CATSSSNLGGYGYTF. The CDR3 DNA reads as TGTGCCACCAGCAGCTCAAACCTCGGCGGCTATGGCTACACCTTC.

The chain carries TRBV5-4 and TRBJ2-5; D gene ambiguous. The germline V gene has CDR1 SGHNT and CDR2 YYREEE (reference sequence). The CDR3 contains 12 residues. The germline V and J ends were trimmed by 4 bases and 1 base, with 5 bases remaining between them. The CDR3 DNA reads TGTGCCAGCAGCCCGAGCCAAGAGACCCAGTACTTC. It translates to CASSPSQETQYF.

This sequence joins TRBV28 and TRBJ2-7; tentative D call: TRBD1 (7 bases). From germline, CDR1 is MDHEN and CDR2 SYDVKM. V lost 5 bases to trimming and J lost 3 bases, with 17 bases between them. There are 15 residues in the CDR3. CDR3 residues: CASSPSWQGGYEQYF. The CDR3 region has the DNA TGTGCCAGCAGTCCTAGTTGGCAGGGGGGCTACGAGCAGTACTTC.

The chain couples TRBV7-2 to TRBJ1-2, with D perhaps matching TRBD1 (5 bases). Germline V gives CDR1 SGHTA, CDR2 FQGNSA. V dropped 5 bases and J dropped 14 bases, with 21 bases sitting between them. This CDR3 contains 13 residues. The CDR3 DNA reads TGTGCCAGCAGCCGAGGAACGACAGCCAGTGAAACCTTC. It is translated as CASSRGTTASETF.